The TCR beta chain under discussion was sequenced for a study of T-cell memory formation after mild COVID-19. Overall study findings and caveats: CD4+ clones that contracted lay mainly in CM and EM; CD8+ ones lay in EMRA.

The CDR3 runs 15 residues. CDR1 and CDR2 (germline): SGHVS, FNYEAQ. V gave up 4 bases and J gave up 1 base; unmatched junction bases: 5. TCRdb reprocessed the 5' RACE reads via MiXCR and lists one record per CDR3 protein. The repertoire holds about 430,000 distinct CDR3 sequences, roughly 18% seen once, with around a fifth in the top ten. As concerns this clonotype: Its antigen remains unidentified.

Specimen: PBMCs or a T cell subset sorted from them (not recorded which). This receptor was identified in a man between 18 and 29 years old who had mild COVID-19 (a few samples of this study predate the infection). Cell type and time point are not known. The rearrangement links TRBV7-6 to TRBJ2-5; 8 nucleotides agree with TRBD2. The CDR3 loop is CASSSIAGFQETQYF. In DNA, the CDR3 is TGTGCCAGCAGCTCGATAGCGGGGTTCCAAGAGACCCAGTACTTC.